These 16 T cell receptor beta chains were sequenced from one sample in a study of T cells after yellow fever vaccination. TCRdb used MiXCR to reprocess the 5' RACE reads, holding one entry per CDR3 protein. Here the sample spans fewer than 150,000 distinct CDR3 sequences, 7.7% being singletons. Specimen: CD4+ T cells sorted from PBMCs, collected 5 days after the yellow fever booster vaccination. The receptors originated from a man aged 25-45 years who received the YFV17D yellow fever vaccine.

This clonotype came up many times. The rearrangement uses TRBV18 and TRBJ2-5; the D gene is possibly TRBD2 (6 bases). V lost 6 bases to trimming and J lost 4 bases, with 12 bases between them. The germline gives CDR1 KGHSH, CDR2 LQKENI. The length of the CDR3 is 13 residues. The CDR3 coding sequence is TGTGCCAGCTCCAGGGACGGGGGAGAGACCCAGTACTTC. Translated: CASSRDGGETQYF.

V usage is TRBV3-1 and J usage is TRBJ1-1; D gene ambiguous. V lost 4 bases and J lost 1, with 13 bases in between. Germline V gene sequence: CDR1 LGHDT, CDR2 YNNKEL (reference sequence). The CDR3 runs to 15 residues. CDR3 region: CASSPHGLGNTEAFF. The CDR3 DNA follows: TGTGCCAGCAGCCCCCACGGGTTAGGGAACACTGAAGCTTTCTTT. The whole variable domain, filled in from reference TRBV3-1 and TRBJ1-1, reads DTAVSQTPKYLVTQMGNDKSIKCEQNLGHDTMYWYKQDSKKFLKIMFSYNNKELIINETVPNRFSPKSPDKAHLNLHINSLELGDSAVYFCASSPHGLGNTEAFFGQGTRLTVV.

The chain has TRBV29-1 and TRBJ2-5; no firm D call. The length of the CDR3 is 10 residues. Trimming stripped 8 bases from V and 3 bases from J, with 7 bases between. CDR1 and CDR2 from the germline V gene are SQVTM and ANQGSEA. This chain's CDR3 is CSYREETQYF. In DNA, the CDR3 is TGCAGCTACAGAGAAGAGACCCAGTACTTC.

The sample holds many counts of this clonotype. The rearrangement uses TRBV20-1 and TRBJ1-2, with 10 bases fitting TRBD1. After removal of 3 bases from V and 2 bases from J, the junction contained 3 bases not matched to a gene. CDR3 length equals 14 residues. CDR1 and CDR2 from the germline V gene are DFQATT and SNEGSKA (reference sequence). The CDR3 DNA reads TGCAGTGCTAGTCTGGGACAGGGGAACTATGGCTACACCTTC. As protein: CSASLGQGNYGYTF.

This clonotype was counted many times. The gene calls are TRBV29-1 and TRBJ1-2, with D maybe TRBD1 (5 bases). The ends were cut back, 5 bases at V and 1 base at J, with 11 bases in the middle. The CDR3 is made up of 13 amino acids. Germline assignment: CDR1 SQVTM and CDR2 ANQGSEA. The chain's CDR3 is CSVRRGLNYGYTF. The CDR3 DNA is TGCAGCGTTCGTAGGGGACTTAACTATGGCTACACCTTC.

This clonotype was recorded at least ten times. The chain uses TRBV7-9 and TRBJ2-7; a weak D match, TRBD1 (6 bases). The CDR3 runs 13 residues. V was shortened by 5 bases and J by 8 bases, with 16 bases between the two germline ends. Germline assignment: CDR1 SEHNR and CDR2 FQNEAQ (reference sequence). The CDR3 nucleotides are TGTGCCAGCAGCCCAAATTGGGGGCAGAAGCAGTACTTC. It codes for CASSPNWGQKQYF.

This clonotype was found many times. V and J are TRBV2 and TRBJ2-4, with no clear D. V lost 6 bases and J lost 2, with 17 bases in between. The CDR3 consists of 16 residues. From germline, CDR1 is SNHLY and CDR2 FYNNEI. CDR3 sequence reads: CASRATQPTPKNIQYF. DNA of the CDR3: TGTGCCAGCAGGGCTACGCAGCCAACGCCCAAAAACATTCAGTACTTC.

This clonotype was counted many times. The chain links TRBV5-1 to TRBJ2-3; D is undetermined. V was clipped by 0 bases and J by 2 bases, with 16 bases between them. CDR1 and CDR2 (germline): SGHRS, YFSETQ. This CDR3 spans 17 amino acids. Written as DNA, the CDR3 is TGCGCCAGCAGCTTGGCCTTGACGGGTGGAACCACAGATACGCAGTATTTT. It is translated as CASSLALTGGTTDTQYF.

This clonotype was found many times. The CDR3 coding sequence is TGCAGTGGGCTATTCTACAATGAGCAGTTCTTC. This translates into CSGLFYNEQFF. The J gene is TRBJ2-1, the V gene TRBV20-1, with no clear D. V was pared by 7 bases and J by 3 bases, with 7 bases between. The germline V gene has CDR1 DFQATT and CDR2 SNEGSKA (reference sequence). CDR3 length: 11 residues.

Ten or more counts support this clonotype. The chain links TRBV5-5 to TRBJ2-7; D might be TRBD1 (6 bases). This CDR3 is 15 amino acids long. The germline V gene has CDR1 SGHKS and CDR2 YYEKEE (reference sequence). The ends were cut back, 0 bases at V and 2 bases at J, with 12 bases in the middle. The CDR3 sequence is CASSLGPGVPYEQYF. CDR3 DNA: TGTGCCAGCAGCTTGGGCCCAGGGGTCCCCTACGAGCAGTACTTC.

This clonotype was counted a few times. The chain is built from TRBV6-1 and TRBJ2-7; the match to TRBD2 covers 11 bases. The CDR3 has 15 residues. The ends lost 6 bases at V and 1 base at J; junction bases unmatched: 5. Per the germline V gene, CDR1 is MNHNS and CDR2 is SASEGT. In DNA, the CDR3 is TGTGCCAGCAGGCTGACTAGCGGGGCTTCCTACGAGCAGTACTTC. Translating it yields CASRLTSGASYEQYF.

The rearrangement joins TRBV18 to TRBJ1-2; 9 bases are shared with TRBD1. CDR3 length: 14 amino acids. Germline values: CDR1 KGHSH, CDR2 LQKENI. V dropped 3 bases and J dropped 8; count of bases not matched to a gene: 7. Here the CDR3 DNA reads TGTGCCAGCTCACCGGCCGACAGGGGGAACGGCTACACCTTC. It yields the protein CASSPADRGNGYTF.

This clonotype was seen ten or more times. The rearrangement links TRBV27 to TRBJ2-7; tentative D call: TRBD2 (5 bases). The V end was cut by 5 bases, the J end by 6 bases, with 8 bases between. Per germline, CDR1 MNHEY and CDR2 SMNVEV (reference sequence). The CDR3 extends over 11 amino acids. The CDR3 DNA reads TGTGCCAGCAGTAAAGGGAGCGAGCAGTACTTC. This codes for CASSKGSEQYF.

Only a few counts were recorded for this clonotype. The chain carries TRBV18 and TRBJ2-5; 11 positions agree with TRBD1. The CDR3 loop spans 15 amino acids. CDR1 is KGHSH, CDR2 LQKENI, per germline. The junction had 5 bases not matched to a gene; V was cut back by 3 bases and J by 5 bases. CDR3 residues: CASSPGQGARETQYF. The CDR3 DNA reads TGTGCCAGCTCACCTGGACAGGGGGCACGGGAGACCCAGTACTTC.

This clonotype was counted ten times or more. The chain combines TRBV20-1 with TRBJ1-5; 9 bases map to TRBD1. The CDR3 is 14 residues long. After removal of 2 bases from V and 6 bases from J, the junction contained 5 bases not matched to a gene. CDR1 is DFQATT and CDR2 is SNEGSKA in the germline V gene (reference sequence). This chain's CDR3 is CSARSRDRAQPQHF. CDR3 nucleotide sequence: TGCAGTGCTAGATCGCGGGACAGGGCTCAGCCCCAGCATTTT.

A few counts support this clonotype. The V call is TRBV6-2 or TRBV6-3, the J call TRBJ1-2; TRBD1 might be the D (5 bases). The CDR3 sequence is 13 residues long. Trimming took 6 bases from V and 3 from J, leaving 11 bases between them. Germline lookup yields CDR1 MNHEY and CDR2 SVGEGT. CDR3 coding DNA: TGTGCCAGCAGCTCAACAGGTGACTATGGCTACACCTTC. It codes for CASSSTGDYGYTF.